The T cell receptor (beta chain) described here comes from a study of shared clonotypes between healthy human individuals. This CDR3 has 13 residues. Germline values: CDR1 MNHNS, CDR2 SASEGT. J was trimmed by 5 bases and V by 6 bases; bases with no gene match: 0. Clones were sequenced by immunoSEQ multiplex PCR, and TCRdb holds only the in-frame ones, with some missing. Of approximately 1,000,000 clones in the sample, around 78% were seen once. This clonotype originated in a man aged 18 to 30 in good health. Some clones in this sample may be carry-over from other donors' samples. The chain combines TRBV6-1 with TRBJ2-7, with 14 nucleotides matching TRBD2. The sample consisted of memory CD4+ T cells from PBMCs. Described subset: CD45RA-negative fraction. This CDR3 is CASRGLAGDEQYF. The CDR3 region has the DNA TGTGCCAGCAGGGGACTAGCGGGAGACGAGCAGTACTTC.